This T cell receptor beta chain appears in the sequencing data of a study of blood T cell repertoires in COVID-19. Study information: Samples representing acute and convalescent COVID-19 were sourced from the United States, Italy and Spain. In each case, the material was cDNA or gDNA derived from T cells, B-cell-depleted T cells, or PBMCs.

This CDR3 is 14 amino acids long. Trimming stripped 3 bases from V and 3 bases from J, with 12 bases between. Germline CDR1 and CDR2: MDHEN and SYDVKM. In the original analysis: How many nucleated cells were present was estimated from reference gene primer amplification. Clones were sequenced by immunoSEQ multiplex PCR, and TCRdb holds only the in-frame ones, with some missing. V and J calls and clone size are copied from that table; D and trimming were computed from the DNA. Here the sample spans over 400,000 clones, roughly 85% being singletons. Sequencing was done on a sample of peripheral blood. This clonotype originated in a human donor in a cohort sampled during active COVID-19. This chain joins TRBV28 and TRBJ2-7; D ambiguous. The CDR3 nucleotides read TGTGCCAGCAGTTTTGGGCTTCCTCTCTACGAGCAGTACTTC. Protein sequence: CASSFGLPLYEQYF. Variable domain in full (rest from reference TRBV28 and TRBJ2-7): DVKVTQSSRYLVKRTGEKVFLECVQDMDHENMFWYRQDPGLGLRLIYFSYDVKMKEKGDIPEGYSVSREKKERFSLILESASTNQTSMYLCASSFGLPLYEQYFGPGTRLTVT.